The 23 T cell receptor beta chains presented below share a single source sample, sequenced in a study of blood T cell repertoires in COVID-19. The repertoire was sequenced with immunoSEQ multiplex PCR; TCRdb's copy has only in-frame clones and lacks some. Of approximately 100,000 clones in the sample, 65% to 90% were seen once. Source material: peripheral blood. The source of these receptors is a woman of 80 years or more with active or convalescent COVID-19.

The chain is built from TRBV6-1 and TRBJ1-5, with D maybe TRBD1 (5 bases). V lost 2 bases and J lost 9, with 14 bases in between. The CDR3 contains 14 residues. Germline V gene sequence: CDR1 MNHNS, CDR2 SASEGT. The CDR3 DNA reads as TGTGCCAGCAGTGAATACGGGGGGGATCGGCCCCAGCATTTT. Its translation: CASSEYGGDRPQHF.

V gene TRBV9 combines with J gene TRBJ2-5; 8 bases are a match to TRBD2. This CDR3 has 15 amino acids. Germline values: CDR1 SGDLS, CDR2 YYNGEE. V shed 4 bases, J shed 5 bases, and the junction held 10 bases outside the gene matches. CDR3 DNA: TGTGCCAGCAGCCCTACCCGGGGGGGGGTGGAGACCCAGTACTTC. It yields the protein CASSPTRGGVETQYF.

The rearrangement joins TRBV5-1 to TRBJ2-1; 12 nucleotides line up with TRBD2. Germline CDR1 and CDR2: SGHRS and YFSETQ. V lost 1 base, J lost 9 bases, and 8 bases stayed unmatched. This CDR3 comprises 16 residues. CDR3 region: CASSLSGLAGGGEQFF. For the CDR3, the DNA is TGCGCCAGCAGCTTGTCCGGGCTAGCGGGAGGGGGTGAGCAGTTCTTC. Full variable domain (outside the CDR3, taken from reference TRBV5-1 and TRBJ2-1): KAGVTQTPRYLIKTRGQQVTLSCSPISGHRSVSWYQQTPGQGLQFLFEYFSETQRNKGNFPGRFSGRQFSNSRSEMNVSTLELGDSALYLCASSLSGLAGGGEQFFGPGTRLTVL.

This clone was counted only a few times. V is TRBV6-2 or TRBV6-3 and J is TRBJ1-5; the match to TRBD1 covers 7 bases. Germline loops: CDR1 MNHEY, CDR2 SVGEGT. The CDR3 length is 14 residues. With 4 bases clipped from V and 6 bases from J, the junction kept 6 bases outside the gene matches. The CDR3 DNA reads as TGTGCCAGCAGTTTAATAGGGGGCGGTCAGCCCCAGCATTTT. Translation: CASSLIGGGQPQHF.

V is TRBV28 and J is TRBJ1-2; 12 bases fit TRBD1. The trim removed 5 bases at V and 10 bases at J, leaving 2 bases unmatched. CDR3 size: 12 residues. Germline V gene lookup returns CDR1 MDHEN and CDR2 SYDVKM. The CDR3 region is CASSLGQGAYTF. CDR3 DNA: TGTGCCAGCAGTCTGGGACAGGGGGCCTACACCTTC.

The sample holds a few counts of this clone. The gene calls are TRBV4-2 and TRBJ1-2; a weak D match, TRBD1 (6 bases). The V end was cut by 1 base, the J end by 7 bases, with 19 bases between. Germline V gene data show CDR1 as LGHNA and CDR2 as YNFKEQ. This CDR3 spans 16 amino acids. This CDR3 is CASSQVSAQGQSGYTF. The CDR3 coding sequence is TGTGCCAGCAGCCAAGTTTCGGCACAGGGACAAAGTGGCTACACCTTC.

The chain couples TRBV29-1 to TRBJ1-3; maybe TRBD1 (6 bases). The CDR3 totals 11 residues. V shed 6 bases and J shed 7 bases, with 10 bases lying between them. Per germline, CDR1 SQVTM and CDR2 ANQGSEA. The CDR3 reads CSVGGGNTIYF. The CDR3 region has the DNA TGCAGCGTGGGGGGGGGCAACACCATATATTTT. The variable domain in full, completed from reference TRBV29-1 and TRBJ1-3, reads SAVISQKPSRDICQRGTSLTIQCQVDSQVTMMFWYRQQPGQSLTLIATANQGSEATYESGFVIDKFPISRPNLTFSTLTVSNMSPEDSSIYLCSVGGGNTIYFGEGSWLTVV.

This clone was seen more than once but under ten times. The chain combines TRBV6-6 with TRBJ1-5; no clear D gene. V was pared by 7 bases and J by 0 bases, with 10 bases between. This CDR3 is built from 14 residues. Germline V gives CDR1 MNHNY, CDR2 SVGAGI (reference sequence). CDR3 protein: CASTPPYSNQPQHF. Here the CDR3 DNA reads TGTGCCAGCACCCCCCCGTATAGCAATCAGCCCCAGCATTTT.

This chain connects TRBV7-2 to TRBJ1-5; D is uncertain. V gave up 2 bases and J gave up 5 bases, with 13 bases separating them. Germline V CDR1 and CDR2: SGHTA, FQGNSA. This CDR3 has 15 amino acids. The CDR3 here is CASSLWAGFDQPQHF. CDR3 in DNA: TGTGCCAGCAGCTTATGGGCGGGTTTTGATCAGCCCCAGCATTTT.

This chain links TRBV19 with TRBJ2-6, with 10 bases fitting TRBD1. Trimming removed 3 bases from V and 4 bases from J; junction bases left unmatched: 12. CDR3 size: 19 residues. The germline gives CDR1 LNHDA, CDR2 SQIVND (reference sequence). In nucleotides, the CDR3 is TGTGCCAGTAGTATTAAGCCGAGACAGGGGGCTGCGGGGGCCAACGTCCTGACTTTC. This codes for CASSIKPRQGAAGANVLTF.

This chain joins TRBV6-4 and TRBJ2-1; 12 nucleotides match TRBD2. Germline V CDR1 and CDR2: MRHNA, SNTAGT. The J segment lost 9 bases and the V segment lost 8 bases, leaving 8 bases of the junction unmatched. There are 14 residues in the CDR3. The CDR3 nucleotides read TGTGCCAGCGCCTCTAGCGGGGGGGCCACTGAGCAGTTCTTC. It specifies CASASSGGATEQFF.

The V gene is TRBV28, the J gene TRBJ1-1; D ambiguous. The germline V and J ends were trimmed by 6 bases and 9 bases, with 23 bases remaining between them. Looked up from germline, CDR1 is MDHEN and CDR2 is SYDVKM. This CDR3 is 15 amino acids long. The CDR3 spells CASRVTRLAGGKAFF. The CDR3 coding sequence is TGTGCCAGCAGGGTTACCCGCCTAGCCGGCGGGAAAGCTTTCTTT.

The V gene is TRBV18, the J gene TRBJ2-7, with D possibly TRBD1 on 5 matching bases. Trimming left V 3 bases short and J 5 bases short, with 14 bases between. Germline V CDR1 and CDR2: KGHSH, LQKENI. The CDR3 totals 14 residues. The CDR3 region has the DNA TGTGCCAGCTCACCTGCTGCAGGGCGTAACGAGCAGTACTTC. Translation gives CASSPAAGRNEQYF.

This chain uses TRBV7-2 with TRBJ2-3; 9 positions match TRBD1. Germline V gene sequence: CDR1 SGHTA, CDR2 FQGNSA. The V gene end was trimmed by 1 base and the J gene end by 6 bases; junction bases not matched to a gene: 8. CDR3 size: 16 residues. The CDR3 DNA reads TGTGCCAGCAGCTTAGGGGCAAACAGGGGGCTTGATACGCAGTATTTT. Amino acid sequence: CASSLGANRGLDTQYF. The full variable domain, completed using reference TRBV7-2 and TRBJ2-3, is GAGVSQSPSNKVTEKGKDVELRCDPISGHTALYWYRQSLGQGLEFLIYFQGNSAPDKSGLPSDRFSAERTGGSVSTLTIQRTQQEDSAVYLCASSLGANRGLDTQYFGPGTRLTVL.

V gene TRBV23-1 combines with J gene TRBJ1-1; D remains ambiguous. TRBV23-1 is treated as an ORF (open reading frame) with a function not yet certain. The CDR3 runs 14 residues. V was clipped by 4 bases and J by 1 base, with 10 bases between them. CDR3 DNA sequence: TGCGCCAGCAGTCGGAGCCCCCAGAACACTGAAGCTTTCTTT. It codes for CASSRSPQNTEAFF.

The CDR3 nucleotides are TGCAGCGTTGAAGCGGGAGGCACAGATACGCAGTATTTT. It encodes CSVEAGGTDTQYF. The rearrangement links TRBV29-1 to TRBJ2-3; D might be TRBD2 (6 bases). Germline CDR1 reads SQVTM; CDR2 reads ANQGSEA. The V gene lost 1 base and the J gene lost 1 base, with 6 bases spanning the gap. The CDR3 length is 13 residues.

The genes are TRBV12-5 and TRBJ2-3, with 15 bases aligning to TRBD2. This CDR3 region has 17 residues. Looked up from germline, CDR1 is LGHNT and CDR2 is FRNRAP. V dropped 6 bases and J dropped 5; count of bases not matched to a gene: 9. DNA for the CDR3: TGTGCTAGTGGACGACGGACTAGCGGGGGGGAGAAAGATACGCAGTATTTT. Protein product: CASGRRTSGGEKDTQYF.

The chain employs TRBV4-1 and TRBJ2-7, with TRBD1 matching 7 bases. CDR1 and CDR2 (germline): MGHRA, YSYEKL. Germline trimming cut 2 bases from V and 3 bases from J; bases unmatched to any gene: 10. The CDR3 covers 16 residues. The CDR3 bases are TGCGCCAGCAGCCAATTAGCCGGGACAGCGAGCTACGAGCAGTACTTC. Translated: CASSQLAGTASYEQYF.

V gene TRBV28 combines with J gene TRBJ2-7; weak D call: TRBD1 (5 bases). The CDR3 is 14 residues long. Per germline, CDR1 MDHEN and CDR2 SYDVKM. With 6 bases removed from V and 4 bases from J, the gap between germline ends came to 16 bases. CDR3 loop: CASSSAIDRYEQYF. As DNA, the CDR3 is TGTGCCAGCAGCTCCGCCATCGACAGATACGAGCAGTACTTC.

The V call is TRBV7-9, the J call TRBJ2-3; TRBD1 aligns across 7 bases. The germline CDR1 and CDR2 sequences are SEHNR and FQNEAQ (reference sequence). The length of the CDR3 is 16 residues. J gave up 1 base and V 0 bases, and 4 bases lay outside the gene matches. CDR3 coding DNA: TGTGCCAGCAGCTTAGCGGGGACAGCACGCACAGATACGCAGTATTTT. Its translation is CASSLAGTARTDTQYF.

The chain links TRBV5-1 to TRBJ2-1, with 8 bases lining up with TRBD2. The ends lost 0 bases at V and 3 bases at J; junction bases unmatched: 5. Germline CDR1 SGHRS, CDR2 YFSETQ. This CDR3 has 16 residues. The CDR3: CASSLAAGGNYNEQFF. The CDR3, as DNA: TGCGCCAGCAGCTTGGCCGCGGGGGGTAACTACAATGAGCAGTTCTTC. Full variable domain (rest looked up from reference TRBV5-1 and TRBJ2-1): KAGVTQTPRYLIKTRGQQVTLSCSPISGHRSVSWYQQTPGQGLQFLFEYFSETQRNKGNFPGRFSGRQFSNSRSEMNVSTLELGDSALYLCASSLAAGGNYNEQFFGPGTRLTVL.

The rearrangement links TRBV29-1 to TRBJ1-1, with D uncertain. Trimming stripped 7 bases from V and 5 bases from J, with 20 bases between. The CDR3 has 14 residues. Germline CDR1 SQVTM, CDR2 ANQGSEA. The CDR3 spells CSAGEAAGGTEAFF. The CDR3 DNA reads TGCAGCGCCGGAGAGGCGGCAGGAGGGACTGAAGCTTTCTTT.

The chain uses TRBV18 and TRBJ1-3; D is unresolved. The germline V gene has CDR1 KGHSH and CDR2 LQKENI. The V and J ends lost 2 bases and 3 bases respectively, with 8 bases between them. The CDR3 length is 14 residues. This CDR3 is CASSPASGGNTIYF. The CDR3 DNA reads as TGTGCCAGCTCACCAGCTTCAGGTGGAAACACCATATATTTT.